This record concerns one T cell receptor (beta chain) sequence. Its specificity is not known. The data were produced by immunoSEQ multiplex PCR, yet TCRdb's version contains in-frame clones alone and is incomplete. Of 44,000 or so clones detected, more than 70% appear once; the ten largest clones hold nearly 7%. The entry originates in a study of OX40 agonist ivuxolimab in advanced cancers. Overall study: Every 2 weeks, ivuxolimab was infused into the patients intravenously at between 0.01 and 10 mg/kg. More than 35% of patients had received prior checkpoint inhibitor therapy. Two patients with cutaneous melanoma and one with hepatocellular carcinoma, three in total, showed partial responses. Study findings and constraints: Expansion of clones was among the lowest in partial responders at 0.1-3.0 mg/kg.

Germline assignment: CDR1 DFQATT and CDR2 SNEGSKA (reference sequence). CDR3 length: 11 amino acids. V was shortened by 3 bases and J by 9 bases, with 9 bases between the two germline ends. The TCR originated in an adult with an advanced solid tumor such as melanoma, head and neck, liver or kidney cancer. This material consisted of CD4+ or CD8+ T cells sorted from blood, taken in a trial of the OX40 agonist ivuxolimab. This chain joins TRBV20-1 and TRBJ1-5, with D possibly matching TRBD1 (5 bases). CDR3 DNA: TGCAGTGCTAGGACAGCGGGGCCCCAGCATTTT. Translation: CSARTAGPQHF.